This TCR beta chain derives from a study of long-term antiretroviral therapy in people with HIV. Germline assignment: CDR1 SGHRS and CDR2 YFSETQ. Trimming at V came to 2 bases and at J to 4 bases, leaving 2 bases not matched to a gene. This CDR3 has 14 residues. The authors ran the immunoSEQ assay, v3.0, at survey level. The data were produced by immunoSEQ multiplex PCR, yet TCRdb's version contains in-frame clones alone and is incomplete. The data show 20,000 to 25,000 clones, with about 86% seen just once and roughly 5% held by the top ten. The V call is TRBV5-1, the J call TRBJ2-2, with TRBD2 matching 7 bases. This sample comprised unsorted PBMCs, obtained 1.3 years after starting antiretroviral therapy. The source of this sequence is a man between 60 and 75 years old with HIV. For the CDR3, the DNA is TGCGCCAGCAGCTTCCTAGCGGCCACCGGGGAGCTGTTTTTT. Residues: CASSFLAATGELFF.